A single sample is the source of the 23 T cell receptor beta chains below, sequenced in a study of CD8+ T cells in alopecia areata. RNA was isolated and reverse transcribed to cDNA, the sequencing template. The assay was immunoSEQ multiplex PCR, and TCRdb's table has in-frame clones only and misses some. The sample has more than 85,000 clones, under 45% seen once; the top ten hold 0.7% to 0.95%. The sample was CD4+ T cells sorted from blood. Every receptor here comes from a human donor with alopecia areata.

The chain links TRBV7-2 to TRBJ2-5; D perhaps matches TRBD1 (5 bases). Germline CDR1 reads SGHTA; CDR2 reads FQGNSA. The V and J ends lost 4 bases and 2 bases respectively, with 8 bases between them. This CDR3 has 13 amino acids. The CDR3 DNA follows: TGTGCCAGCAGCTGGGCAGGGCAAGAGACCCAGTACTTC. Its translation: CASSWAGQETQYF. Based on the CDR3 plus reference TRBV7-2 and TRBJ2-5, the full variable domain is GAGVSQSPSNKVTEKGKDVELRCDPISGHTALYWYRQSLGQGLEFLIYFQGNSAPDKSGLPSDRFSAERTGGSVSTLTIQRTQQEDSAVYLCASSWAGQETQYFGPGTRLLVL.

V and J are TRBV15 and TRBJ2-7, with D maybe TRBD2 (6 bases). This CDR3 spans 13 amino acids. With 5 bases removed from V and 7 bases from J, the gap between germline ends came to 15 bases. Germline V lookup: CDR1 LNHNV, CDR2 YYDKDF (reference sequence). The chain's CDR3 is CATSQTRFGEQYF. In nucleotides, the CDR3 is TGTGCCACCAGCCAGACTAGGTTCGGGGAGCAGTACTTC.

The chain combines TRBV18 with TRBJ2-1; weak D call: TRBD2 (5 bases). The CDR3 length is 14 residues. Trimming removed 6 bases at V and 4 bases at J, with 13 bases between. CDR1 is KGHSH and CDR2 is LQKENI in the germline V gene. The CDR3 protein is CASSEALGYNEQFF. CDR3 coding DNA: TGTGCCAGCTCGGAGGCTTTGGGGTACAATGAGCAGTTCTTC.

This sequence joins TRBV29-1 and TRBJ1-1; perhaps TRBD1 as D (6 bases). The CDR3 covers 13 residues. V lost 3 bases, J lost 1 base, and 9 bases lay in between. The germline CDR1 and CDR2 sequences are SQVTM and ANQGSEA. CDR3 in amino acids: CSVEQTGNTEAFF. DNA of the CDR3: TGCAGCGTTGAGCAGACAGGGAACACTGAAGCTTTCTTT. The entire variable domain, with the rest obtained from reference TRBV29-1 and TRBJ1-1, is as follows: SAVISQKPSRDICQRGTSLTIQCQVDSQVTMMFWYRQQPGQSLTLIATANQGSEATYESGFVIDKFPISRPNLTFSTLTVSNMSPEDSSIYLCSVEQTGNTEAFFGQGTRLTVV.

V gene TRBV2 combines with J gene TRBJ2-2; 7 positions match TRBD1. Germline loops: CDR1 SNHLY, CDR2 FYNNEI. The V and J ends lost 7 bases and 6 bases, in that order; junction bases with no gene match: 11. The CDR3 has 15 amino acids. The CDR3 DNA reads as TGTGCCAGCACCCCACAGGGGCTGTCCGCCGGGGAGCTGTTTTTT. It codes for CASTPQGLSAGELFF.

This clone was recorded a few times. The gene calls are TRBV28 and TRBJ2-7, with TRBD1 as a possible D gene (6 bases). Per germline, CDR1 MDHEN and CDR2 SYDVKM. Trimming removed 2 bases from V and 3 bases from J, with 14 bases in between. The CDR3 length is 15 residues. The DNA of the CDR3 is TGTGCCAGCAGTTTACCCCCGGGACACCTCTACGAGCAGTACTTC. Its translation: CASSLPPGHLYEQYF.

This clone was seen a handful of times. The chain couples TRBV29-1 to TRBJ2-7; 7 bases fit TRBD2. CDR3 length: 13 amino acids. The V and J ends lost 2 bases and 1 base, in that order; junction bases with no gene match: 2. From germline, CDR1 is SQVTM and CDR2 ANQGSEA. CDR3 bases: TGCAGCGTTGAAAGACTAGCATCCTACGAGCAGTACTTC. Protein product: CSVERLASYEQYF.

This chain uses TRBV7-9 with TRBJ1-5; no definite D call. V dropped 5 bases and J dropped 3 bases, with 14 bases sitting between them. The CDR3 covers 15 residues. Per the germline V gene, CDR1 is SEHNR and CDR2 is FQNEAQ (reference sequence). The CDR3 reads CASSLGPGFNQPQHF. In DNA, the CDR3 is TGTGCCAGCAGCCTCGGACCCGGTTTCAATCAGCCCCAGCATTTT.

This chain connects TRBV30 to TRBJ2-1; a possible D gene is TRBD2 (5 bases). V gave up 3 bases and J gave up 7 bases, with 13 bases separating them. CDR3 size: 13 residues. Germline CDR1 and CDR2: GTSNPN and SVGIG (reference sequence). The CDR3 sequence: CAWRKFTGNEQFF. The CDR3 nucleotides read TGTGCCTGGAGGAAATTCACGGGAAATGAGCAGTTCTTC.

The chain links TRBV2 to TRBJ1-5, with a possible D match to TRBD1 (6 bases). The V gene's germline CDR1 is SNHLY and CDR2 FYNNEI. The V gene lost 3 bases and the J gene lost 14 bases, with 11 bases spanning the gap. The CDR3 is 11 residues long. In DNA, the CDR3 is TGTGCCAGCAGTGATCGGGGGGGCGAGCATTTT. This sequence encodes CASSDRGGEHF.

The chain has TRBV11-2 and TRBJ2-7, with TRBD2 as a possible D gene (5 bases). The CDR3 runs to 12 residues. V lost 7 bases and J 2 bases, leaving 9 bases between the germline ends. Germline CDR1 and CDR2: SGHAT and FQNNGV. CDR3 bases: TGTGCCAGCAACATAGCGCCCTACGAGCAGTACTTC. This codes for CASNIAPYEQYF.

This clone occurred a few times. The genes are TRBV7-2 and TRBJ2-7; the D is unclear. The CDR3 spans 16 residues. Germline loops: CDR1 SGHTA, CDR2 FQGNSA. Trimming removed 1 base at V and 3 bases at J, with 16 bases between. This chain's CDR3 is CASSLVTGQAYYEQYF. CDR3 in DNA: TGTGCCAGCAGCTTAGTTACGGGTCAGGCGTACTACGAGCAGTACTTC.

This clone has only a few counts. The V and J genes are TRBV10-3 and TRBJ2-1; D is unresolved. Trimming took off 0 bases at V and 5 bases at J, with 11 bases between the two ends. Germline CDR1 is ENHRY and CDR2 is SYGVKD. The length of the CDR3 is 15 residues. The CDR3 sequence: CAISESSRANNEQFF. The CDR3 bases are TGTGCCATCAGTGAGTCGTCTCGTGCCAACAATGAGCAGTTCTTC.

This clone was observed many times. The rearrangement uses TRBV7-2 and TRBJ2-5; D uncertain. Germline V gene sequence: CDR1 SGHTA, CDR2 FQGNSA. The V end lost 3 bases, the J end lost 1 base, and 0 bases lay between the germline ends. This CDR3 comprises 11 residues. The CDR3 loop reads CASSFQETQYF. The CDR3 DNA sequence: TGTGCCAGCAGCTTCCAAGAGACCCAGTACTTC.

This clone was detected ten times or more. The chain is built from TRBV18 and TRBJ2-3; perhaps TRBD2 as D (5 bases). V lost 1 base, J lost 1 base, and 12 bases lay in between. This CDR3 has 16 residues. The germline V gene encodes CDR1 KGHSH and CDR2 LQKENI. The CDR3 region is CASSPQLDQGTDTQYF. The CDR3 DNA sequence: TGTGCCAGCTCACCACAACTAGATCAAGGCACAGATACGCAGTATTTT.

In DNA, the CDR3 is TGTGCCAGCAGTTTCCCGGGCCAAAGATCCGGGGAGCTGTTTTTT. It is translated as CASSFPGQRSGELFF. The chain employs TRBV28 and TRBJ2-2; D is unclear. This CDR3 has 15 residues. V was shortened by 3 bases and J by 6 bases, with 14 bases between the two germline ends. Germline V gene sequence: CDR1 MDHEN, CDR2 SYDVKM.

The chain uses TRBV2 and TRBJ2-7, with TRBD1 matching over 9 bases. Losses at the gene ends were 4 bases for V and 5 bases for J; bases not matched to a gene: 6. Germline V gene data show CDR1 as SNHLY and CDR2 as FYNNEI. The CDR3 has 14 amino acids. The CDR3 DNA sequence: TGTGCCAGCAGTGTTAACAGGGGGCGTAACGAGCAGTACTTC. It encodes CASSVNRGRNEQYF.

V is TRBV2 and J is TRBJ2-1; the D is unclear. Germline V gene sequence: CDR1 SNHLY, CDR2 FYNNEI. The CDR3 has 14 residues. V lost 11 bases, J lost 9 bases, and 23 bases lay in between. The CDR3, as DNA: TGTGCCGGTCACAATCCATACCGGGCCAGTGAGCAGTTCTTC. This translates into CAGHNPYRASEQFF.

The chain has TRBV30 and TRBJ2-7; 7 nucleotides line up with TRBD1. The CDR3 runs 15 residues. Germline V gene data show CDR1 as GTSNPN and CDR2 as SVGIG (reference sequence). J lost 0 bases, V lost 2 bases, and 7 bases had no gene match. Here the CDR3 DNA reads TGTGCCTGGAGTATCTCCGGGACAGCCTCCTACGAGCAGTACTTC. It is translated as CAWSISGTASYEQYF.

The chain is built from TRBV30 and TRBJ2-5, with a weak D call TRBD2 (6 bases). Trimming cost V 0 bases and J 0 bases, with 11 bases left between them. Germline V gene lookup returns CDR1 GTSNPN and CDR2 SVGIG (reference sequence). There are 15 residues in the CDR3. CDR3 in amino acids: CAWSVGGAHQETQYF. CDR3 sequence (DNA): TGTGCCTGGAGTGTGGGGGGTGCCCACCAAGAGACCCAGTACTTC.

This chain connects TRBV5-1 to TRBJ2-5; D tentatively fits TRBD1 or TRBD2 (5 bases each). The V gene lost 0 bases and the J gene lost 0 bases, with 9 bases spanning the gap. Germline loops: CDR1 SGHRS, CDR2 YFSETQ. CDR3 length equals 15 residues. The CDR3 DNA reads as TGCGCCAGCAGCTTGGCCGGGACCAACCAAGAGACCCAGTACTTC. Encoded protein: CASSLAGTNQETQYF.

This chain links TRBV29-1 with TRBJ1-1; D gene ambiguous. The germline V and J ends were trimmed by 3 bases and 3 bases, with 11 bases remaining between them. This CDR3 comprises 13 residues. CDR1 and CDR2 from the germline V gene are SQVTM and ANQGSEA. The CDR3 bases are TGCAGCGTTGATGCAGTACGTGACACTGAAGCTTTCTTT. As protein: CSVDAVRDTEAFF.

The chain links TRBV4-1 to TRBJ2-5; no reliable D call. V gave up 1 base and J gave up 0 bases, with 9 bases separating them. Germline CDR1 reads MGHRA; CDR2 reads YSYEKL. The CDR3 spans 15 residues. The CDR3 sequence is CASSQASRYQETQYF. The DNA for the CDR3 is TGCGCCAGCAGCCAAGCCTCTAGATACCAAGAGACCCAGTACTTC.